Listed here are 32 T cell receptor beta chains from one sample, sequenced in a study of blood T cells in healthy people across ages. The authors ran a second PCR of 7 to 11 cycles using a sample-barcoded 5' primer and a J-beta primer mix. TCRdb re-analysed the 5' RACE reads in MiXCR, keeping a single row per CDR3 protein. The table has 1,800,000 or so distinct CDR3 sequences, about two fifths seen once. Source material: blood. These receptor sequences come from a human donor in good health.

This clonotype was counted a few times. The V call is TRBV7-2, the J call TRBJ2-7; the D gene could be TRBD1 or TRBD2 (5 bases each). Deletions cut 4 bases from V and 5 bases from J, with 15 bases between. CDR1 is SGHTA, CDR2 FQGNSA, per germline. This CDR3 contains 14 residues. The CDR3: CASSSTGPGNEQYF. For the CDR3, the DNA is TGTGCCAGCAGCTCCACGGGACCGGGCAACGAGCAGTACTTC.

In its sample, this clonotype was seen a few times. The chain couples TRBV12-3 or TRBV12-4 to TRBJ2-5; D not certain. The length of the CDR3 is 13 residues. V gave up 6 bases and J gave up 2 bases, with 10 bases separating them. The CDR3 DNA reads TGTGCCAGCAGCAAAGCCCTACAAGAGACCCAGTACTTC. Translation: CASSKALQETQYF.

In its sample, this clonotype was seen a few times. V and J are TRBV7-3 and TRBJ2-1; 8 nucleotides line up with TRBD2. CDR1 and CDR2 (germline): SGHTA, FQGTGA. The V gene end was trimmed by 2 bases and the J gene end by 3 bases; junction bases not matched to a gene: 3. The CDR3 is 15 amino acids. The CDR3 DNA is TGTGCCAGCAGCTTAGCTAGCGGGTTCTACAATGAGCAGTTCTTC. The encoded protein is CASSLASGFYNEQFF.

This chain connects TRBV4-3 to TRBJ2-3; 7 bases align to TRBD2. Germline CDR1 LGHNA, CDR2 YSLEER. V was pared by 0 bases and J by 2 bases, with 8 bases of the junction left unmatched. CDR3 length: 17 residues. This chain's CDR3 is CASSQDLGRGTTDTQYF. In DNA form, the CDR3 reads TGCGCCAGCAGCCAAGATCTAGGGCGGGGGACCACAGATACGCAGTATTTT.

The gene calls are TRBV13 and TRBJ1-1; no clear D gene. CDR3 length: 14 amino acids. V was clipped by 0 bases and J by 5 bases, with 10 bases between them. Germline V gene sequence: CDR1 PRHDT, CDR2 FYEKMQ (reference sequence). CDR3 in amino acids: CASSLGIEGTEAFF. The CDR3 DNA sequence: TGTGCCAGCAGCTTAGGGATAGAGGGAACTGAAGCTTTCTTT.

Only a few counts were recorded for this clonotype. The chain recombines TRBV4-1 with TRBJ2-4; 9 bases are shared with TRBD1. The last part of the DNA fits TRBJ2-7 better; the J call may be wrong. Germline V lookup: CDR1 MGHRA, CDR2 YSYEKL. This CDR3 has 14 amino acids. DNA for the CDR3: TGCGCCAGCGGCCTCCTCCGGGACAGGGACGAGCAGTACTTC. Encoded protein: CASGLLRDRDEQYF.

The V gene is TRBV29-1, the J gene TRBJ2-4; 8 nucleotides align to TRBD1. Judging by the DNA end, TRBJ2-7 fits better; the J call may be wrong. The CDR3 is made up of 13 amino acids. Germline-derived CDR1 and CDR2 are SQVTM and ANQGSEA. CDR3 nucleotides: TGCAGCGTGGCTACTGGTACAGGGGGCGAGCAGTACTTC. It encodes CSVATGTGGEQYF.

The chain carries TRBV4-3 and TRBJ1-2; the D gene is possibly TRBD1 (5 bases). V was clipped by 0 bases and J by 3 bases, with 20 bases between them. CDR1 is LGHNA, CDR2 YSLEER, per germline. The CDR3 spans 18 residues. The CDR3 is CASSQDPHSEGWDYGYTF. CDR3 bases: TGCGCCAGCAGCCAAGATCCCCATAGCGAGGGGTGGGACTATGGCTACACCTTC.

The chain recombines TRBV5-1 with TRBJ2-1; the D is unclear. Germline values: CDR1 SGHRS, CDR2 YFSETQ. The CDR3 runs 15 residues. V lost 0 bases and J 0 bases, leaving 7 bases between the germline ends. CDR3 bases: TGCGCCAGCAGCTTGGACCACAGCTCCTACAATGAGCAGTTCTTC. Its protein product is CASSLDHSSYNEQFF. Using reference TRBV5-1 and TRBJ2-1 for the parts outside the CDR3, the full variable domain is KAGVTQTPRYLIKTRGQQVTLSCSPISGHRSVSWYQQTPGQGLQFLFEYFSETQRNKGNFPGRFSGRQFSNSRSEMNVSTLELGDSALYLCASSLDHSSYNEQFFGPGTRLTVL.

This clonotype was detected a few times. V is TRBV4-3 and J is TRBJ1-1; D remains ambiguous. The V gene's germline CDR1 is LGHNA and CDR2 YSLEER. CDR3 length equals 14 residues. V gave up 0 bases and J gave up 3 bases, with 8 bases separating them. CDR3 bases: TGCGCCAGCAGCCAAGATAGGGCTTACACTGAAGCTTTCTTT. Residues: CASSQDRAYTEAFF.

The V call is TRBV20-1, the J call TRBJ2-1; 9 bases map to TRBD2. This CDR3 is built from 14 residues. In germline, CDR1 is DFQATT, CDR2 SNEGSKA (reference sequence). After removal of 2 bases from V and 13 bases from J, the junction contained 12 bases not matched to a gene. The CDR3 loop is CSARWVAGEETQFF. Written as DNA, the CDR3 is TGCAGTGCTAGATGGGTAGCGGGGGAAGAGACCCAGTTCTTC.

The chain has TRBV7-9 and TRBJ2-3; D gene uncertain. This CDR3 contains 13 residues. V was trimmed by 5 bases and J by 8 bases, leaving 14 bases between them. Germline loops: CDR1 SEHNR, CDR2 FQNEAQ (reference sequence). Here the CDR3 reads CASSLQTWATQYF. CDR3 nucleotide sequence: TGTGCCAGCAGCCTTCAAACGTGGGCTACGCAGTATTTT.

The V gene is TRBV3-1, the J gene TRBJ2-7; TRBD1 or TRBD2 may be the D gene (5 bases each). V lost 1 base to trimming and J lost 3 bases, with 13 bases between them. This CDR3 is 15 amino acids long. Germline V CDR1 and CDR2: LGHDT, YNNKEL (reference sequence). DNA for the CDR3: TGTGCCAGCAGCCAAGGGTGGCCAGGGAGCTACGAGCAGTACTTC. It yields the protein CASSQGWPGSYEQYF.

The chain carries TRBV5-1 and TRBJ1-1; D gene ambiguous. V lost 4 bases, J lost 4 bases, and 14 bases lay in between. There are 14 residues in the CDR3. CDR1 and CDR2 from the germline V gene are SGHRS and YFSETQ. The CDR3 DNA is TGCGCCAGCAGCGATACCGGGTCCGGCACTGAAGCTTTCTTT. It codes for CASSDTGSGTEAFF.

This clonotype was seen many times. The chain joins TRBV12-3 or TRBV12-4 to TRBJ2-1; tentatively, D is TRBD2 (6 bases). V was cut by 1 base and J by 7 bases, with 11 bases left in between. The CDR3 is made up of 14 amino acids. CDR3 sequence: CASSLGRGSNEQFF. CDR3 nucleotide sequence: TGTGCCAGCAGTTTAGGTCGGGGGTCGAATGAGCAGTTCTTC.

CDR3: CASSPRAGGAFGYTF. CDR3 bases: TGTGCCAGCAGCCCGCGGGCGGGGGGCGCGTTCGGCTACACCTTC. The rearrangement joins TRBV7-3 to TRBJ1-2; tentative D call: TRBD1 (6 bases). The CDR3 has 15 amino acids. V lost 5 bases and J lost 8, with 21 bases in between. Germline V gene sequence: CDR1 SGHTA, CDR2 FQGTGA.

This clonotype was counted a single time. The V and J genes are TRBV6-2 or TRBV6-3 and TRBJ1-5; tentative D call: TRBD1 (5 bases). The CDR3 runs to 15 residues. Trimming left V 6 bases short and J 4 bases short, with 16 bases between. Germline assignment: CDR1 MNHEY and CDR2 SVGEGT. The CDR3 DNA sequence: TGTGCCAGCAGCAAGGTGAGGGGTCCGAATCAGCCCCAGCATTTT. It specifies CASSKVRGPNQPQHF.

This clonotype has only a few counts. V gene TRBV29-1 combines with J gene TRBJ2-7, with 8 nucleotides matching TRBD1. Trimming at V came to 1 base and at J to 1 base, leaving 6 bases not matched to a gene. In germline, CDR1 is SQVTM, CDR2 ANQGSEA. The CDR3 spans 15 residues. The DNA of the CDR3 is TGCAGCGTTGAAGGGACAGGGACCCGATCCTACGAGCAGTACTTC. Translated: CSVEGTGTRSYEQYF.

A few counts support this clonotype. The chain links TRBV6-2 or TRBV6-3 to TRBJ2-1; TRBD2 agrees at 7 bases. The germline CDR1 and CDR2 sequences are MNHEY and SVGEGT. Trimming removed 2 bases from V and 13 bases from J; junction bases left unmatched: 5. This CDR3 is 12 amino acids long. The CDR3, as DNA: TGTGCCAGCAGTTACGGGACTATTGGTCAGTTCTTC. Amino acid sequence: CASSYGTIGQFF.

The chain couples TRBV10-3 to TRBJ2-4; D might be TRBD1 (5 bases). Near its end, the DNA agrees better with TRBJ2-5, so the J call may be wrong. CDR1 is ENHRY, CDR2 SYGVKD, per germline. This CDR3 region has 15 residues. CDR3 sequence reads: CAISESDSLQETQYF. For the CDR3, the DNA is TGTGCCATCAGTGAGTCAGACAGTCTCCAAGAGACCCAGTACTTC.

This clonotype was picked up a small number of times. The genes are TRBV7-9 and TRBJ2-6; D is ambiguous. Trimming left V 5 bases short and J 2 bases short, with 16 bases between. The CDR3 is 17 residues long. Per the germline V gene, CDR1 is SEHNR and CDR2 is FQNEAQ (reference sequence). CDR3 in amino acids: CASSLMTTPTGANVLTF. In nucleotides, the CDR3 is TGTGCCAGCAGCCTGATGACAACCCCTACTGGGGCCAACGTCCTGACTTTC.

V gene TRBV5-1 combines with J gene TRBJ2-2; D perhaps matches TRBD1 (6 bases). CDR1 and CDR2 from the germline V gene are SGHRS and YFSETQ. The CDR3 covers 15 residues. The V end lost 4 bases, the J end lost 3 bases, and 13 bases lay between the germline ends. This CDR3 is CASSPREGDTGELFF. CDR3 bases: TGCGCCAGCAGCCCGAGAGAGGGGGACACCGGGGAGCTGTTTTTT.

This clonotype was seen only a few times. The chain carries TRBV6-2 or TRBV6-3 and TRBJ2-3; no clear D. Trimming pared 8 bases from V and 0 bases from J, leaving 15 bases between. This CDR3 contains 15 residues. From germline, CDR1 is MNHEY and CDR2 SVGEGT. In DNA, the CDR3 is TGTGCCAGCGGCGTACACAGAGCTAGCACAGATACGCAGTATTTT. It specifies CASGVHRASTDTQYF.

The J gene is TRBJ1-5, the V gene TRBV6-2 or TRBV6-3; 9 bases fit TRBD1. Germline V lookup: CDR1 MNHEY, CDR2 SVGEGT. CDR3 length: 13 amino acids. Unmatched junction bases numbered 7, after V lost 10 bases and J lost 6 bases. CDR3 nucleotides: TGTGCCACCAGGGACAGGGCGAGTCAGCCCCAGCATTTT. Amino acids: CATRDRASQPQHF.

Ten or more counts support this clonotype. The chain joins TRBV27 to TRBJ2-5, with D uncertain. V was cut by 3 bases and J by 0 bases, with 8 bases left in between. The CDR3 runs to 14 residues. Germline-derived CDR1 and CDR2 are MNHEY and SMNVEV (reference sequence). The CDR3 DNA reads as TGTGCCAGCAGTTTGTGGGGAAACCAAGAGACCCAGTACTTC. This sequence encodes CASSLWGNQETQYF.

Concerning this clonotype itself: At one boundary the junction diverges from the germline segment, which might be a read error. V is TRBV29-1 and J is TRBJ2-7; TRBD1 agrees at 10 bases. The CDR3 loop spans 13 amino acids. CDR1 SQVTM and CDR2 ANQGSEA come from the germline V gene. This chain's CDR3 is CSVSGTGAYKQYF. The CDR3 nucleotides are TGCAGCGTTTCCGGGACAGGGGCCTACAAGCAGTACTTC.

A remark on this clonotype: A junction end diverges from the germline sequence, so it may reflect a read error. This chain connects TRBV11-3 to TRBJ2-1; TRBD2 aligns across 8 bases. Germline-derived CDR1 and CDR2 are SGHNT and YENEEA. The CDR3 is 16 amino acids. CDR3: CASSSPPGGVYSEQFF. CDR3 DNA: TGTGCCAGCAGCTCCCCCCCCGGGGGGGTTTACAGTGAGCAGTTCTTC. The complete variable domain, with remaining parts taken from reference TRBV11-3 and TRBJ2-1, reads EAGVVQSPRYKIIEKKQPVAFWCNPISGHNTLYWYLQNLGQGPELLIRYENEEAVDDSQLPKDRFSAERLKGVDSTLKIQPAELGDSAVYLCASSSPPGGVYSEQFFGPGTRLTVL.

V gene TRBV4-3 combines with J gene TRBJ2-7; 9 bases match TRBD1. The assigned J gene may be wrong: the sequence end matches TRBJ2-5 better. In germline, CDR1 is LGHNA, CDR2 YSLEER. The CDR3 contains 16 residues. CDR3 region: CASSQDTGTGKQTQYF. For the CDR3, the DNA is TGCGCCAGCAGCCAAGATACCGGGACAGGGAAACAGACCCAGTACTTC.

This clonotype was detected only a few times. The chain is built from TRBV7-2 and TRBJ1-1; no definite D call. Trimming took 1 base from V and 4 from J, leaving 16 bases between them. CDR1 SGHTA and CDR2 FQGNSA come from the germline V gene. The CDR3 sequence is 16 residues long. CDR3 nucleotides: TGTGCCAGCAGCTTAGAGAGGACGGTGGCGAGCACTGAAGCTTTCTTT. Translation: CASSLERTVASTEAFF.

This clonotype has just a few counts. The genes are TRBV25-1 and TRBJ1-1; a possible D gene is TRBD1 (5 bases). This CDR3 contains 15 residues. The germline V gene has CDR1 MGHDK and CDR2 SYGVNS. The V end lost 2 bases, the J end lost 1 base, and 11 bases lay between the germline ends. CDR3 sequence reads: CASSEPDGTNTEAFF. The CDR3 coding sequence is TGTGCCAGCAGTGAACCTGATGGGACGAACACTGAAGCTTTCTTT.

This clonotype has a handful of counts. The rearrangement joins TRBV28 to TRBJ2-3; D is possibly TRBD2 (5 bases). Germline assignment: CDR1 MDHEN and CDR2 SYDVKM. This CDR3 contains 17 residues. Trimming cost V 2 bases and J 4 bases, with 19 bases left between them. CDR3 sequence: CASSLRYGGLNADTQYF. The DNA for the CDR3 is TGTGCCAGCAGTTTAAGGTACGGAGGACTCAACGCAGATACGCAGTATTTT. Combining the CDR3 with reference TRBV28 and TRBJ2-3 gives the whole variable domain DVKVTQSSRYLVKRTGEKVFLECVQDMDHENMFWYRQDPGLGLRLIYFSYDVKMKEKGDIPEGYSVSREKKERFSLILESASTNQTSMYLCASSLRYGGLNADTQYFGPGTRLTVL.

V gene TRBV5-1 combines with J gene TRBJ2-5; 7 bases line up with TRBD1. V dropped 4 bases and J dropped 1; count of bases not matched to a gene: 7. The CDR3 sequence is 15 residues long. The germline V gene encodes CDR1 SGHRS and CDR2 YFSETQ. CDR3 sequence: CASSILQGVQETQYF. The CDR3 coding sequence is TGCGCCAGCAGCATCCTTCAGGGGGTCCAAGAGACCCAGTACTTC.